Listed here are 5 T cell receptor beta chains from one sample, sequenced in a study of blood T cell repertoires in COVID-19. TCRdb's copy holds only in-frame clones and misses some; the assay was immunoSEQ multiplex PCR. The sample has about 180,000 clones; 86% are singletons. Material: peripheral blood. These receptors were collected from a woman between 25 and 40 years old with active or convalescent COVID-19.

The chain recombines TRBV5-1 with TRBJ2-2, with 8 bases aligning to TRBD2. Germline CDR1 SGHRS, CDR2 YFSETQ. The CDR3 spans 16 residues. Losses at the gene ends were 5 bases for V and 5 bases for J; bases not matched to a gene: 11. CDR3 residues: CASSEIPGGPTGELFF. The CDR3 coding sequence is TGCGCCAGCAGTGAGATCCCGGGGGGGCCGACCGGGGAGCTGTTTTTT.

V is TRBV7-8 and J is TRBJ2-5, with D maybe TRBD2 (6 bases). This CDR3 has 16 amino acids. Trimming shortened V by 5 bases and J by 4 bases, and 20 bases separated the two germline ends. Germline assignment: CDR1 SGHVS and CDR2 FQNEAQ. CDR3 protein: CASSARAWGVPETQYF. The CDR3, as DNA: TGTGCCAGCAGCGCCAGGGCCTGGGGGGTCCCAGAGACCCAGTACTTC.

This chain uses TRBV5-4 with TRBJ1-5; D gene uncertain. The CDR3 consists of 14 residues. The germline CDR1 and CDR2 sequences are SGHNT and YYREEE (reference sequence). Trimming shortened V by 0 bases and J by 11 bases, and 15 bases separated the two germline ends. The CDR3 bases are TGTGCCAGCAGCTTGGATGGAGGGATCTCGGCCCAGCATTTT. This codes for CASSLDGGISAQHF.

The J gene is TRBJ1-2, the V gene TRBV19, with TRBD1 as a possible D gene (5 bases). Trimming cost V 6 bases and J 5 bases, with 16 bases left between them. The germline V gene has CDR1 LNHDA and CDR2 SQIVND (reference sequence). The CDR3 has 14 amino acids. The CDR3 DNA reads TGTGCCAGTAGGCGGGGGGACTCCAGTTATGGCTACACCTTC. Translated: CASRRGDSSYGYTF.

The genes are TRBV9 and TRBJ1-1; D may be TRBD1 (5 bases). V lost 0 bases to trimming and J lost 4 bases, with 13 bases between them. CDR3 length equals 15 residues. Germline-derived CDR1 and CDR2 are SGDLS and YYNGEE. CDR3 amino acids: CASSVDGGGGTEAFF. The CDR3 DNA is TGTGCCAGCAGCGTAGATGGGGGAGGAGGCACTGAAGCTTTCTTT.